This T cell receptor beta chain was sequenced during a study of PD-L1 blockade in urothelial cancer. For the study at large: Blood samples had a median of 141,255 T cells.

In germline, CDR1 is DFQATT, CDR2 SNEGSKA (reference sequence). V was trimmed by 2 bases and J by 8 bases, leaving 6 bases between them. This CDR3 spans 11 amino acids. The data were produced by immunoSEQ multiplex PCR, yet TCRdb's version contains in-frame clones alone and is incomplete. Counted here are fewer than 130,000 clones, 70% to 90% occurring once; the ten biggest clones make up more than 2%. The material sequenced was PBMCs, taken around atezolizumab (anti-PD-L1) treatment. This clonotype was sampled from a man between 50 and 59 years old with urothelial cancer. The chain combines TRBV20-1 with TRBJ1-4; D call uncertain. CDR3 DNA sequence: TGCAGTGCTAGATCTCTAGAAAAACTGTTTTTT. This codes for CSARSLEKLFF.